Reported below is one T cell receptor beta chain. Measured with immunoSEQ multiplex PCR; TCRdb has only the in-frame clones, and not every one. This table has around 79,000 clones, roughly 93% appearing once. This record comes from a study of control samples from healthy donors and cancer patients. Germline CDR1 is SGHVS and CDR2 is FQNEAQ. Unmatched junction bases numbered 6, after V lost 3 bases and J lost 4 bases. This CDR3 region has 15 residues. The sequenced sample consisted of PBMCs. The J gene is TRBJ2-7, the V gene TRBV7-8; 10 nucleotides match TRBD1. This clonotype originated in a woman aged 40 to 50 with lung cancer. CDR3 in DNA: TGTGCCAGCAGCTTTAAGACAGGGGGCCGTTACGAGCAGTACTTC. It translates to CASSFKTGGRYEQYF.